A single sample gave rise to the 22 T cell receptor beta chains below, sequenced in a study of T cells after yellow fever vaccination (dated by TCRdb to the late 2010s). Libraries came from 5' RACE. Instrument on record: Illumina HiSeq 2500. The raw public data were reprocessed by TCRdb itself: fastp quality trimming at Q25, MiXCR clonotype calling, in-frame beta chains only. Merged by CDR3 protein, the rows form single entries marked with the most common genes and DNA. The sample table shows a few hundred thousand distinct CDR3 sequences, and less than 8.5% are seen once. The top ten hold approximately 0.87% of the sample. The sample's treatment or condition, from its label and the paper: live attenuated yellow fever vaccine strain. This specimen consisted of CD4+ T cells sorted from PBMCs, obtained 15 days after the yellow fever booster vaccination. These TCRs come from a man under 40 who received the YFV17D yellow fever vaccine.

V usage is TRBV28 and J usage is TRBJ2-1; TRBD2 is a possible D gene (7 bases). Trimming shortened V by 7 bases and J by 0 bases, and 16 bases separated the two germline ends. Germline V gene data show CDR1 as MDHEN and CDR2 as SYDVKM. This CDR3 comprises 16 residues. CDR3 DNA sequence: TGTGCCAGCACAATAGGGGGAGGGAACTCCTACAATGAGCAGTTCTTC. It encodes CASTIGGGNSYNEQFF.

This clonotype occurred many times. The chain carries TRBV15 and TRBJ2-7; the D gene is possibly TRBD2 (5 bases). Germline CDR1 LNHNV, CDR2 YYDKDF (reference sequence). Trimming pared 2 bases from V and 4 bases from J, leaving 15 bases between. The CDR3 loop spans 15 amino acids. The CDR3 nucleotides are TGTGCCACCAGCAGACGCGTCGCGGGTGTGTACGAGCAGTACTTC. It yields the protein CATSRRVAGVYEQYF.

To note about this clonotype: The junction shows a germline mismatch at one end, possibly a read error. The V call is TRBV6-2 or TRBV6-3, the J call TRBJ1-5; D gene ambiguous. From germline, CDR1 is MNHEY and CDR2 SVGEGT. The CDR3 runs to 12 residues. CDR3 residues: CACRKSNQPQHF. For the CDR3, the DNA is TGTGCCTGCAGGAAAAGCAATCAGCCCCAGCATTTT.

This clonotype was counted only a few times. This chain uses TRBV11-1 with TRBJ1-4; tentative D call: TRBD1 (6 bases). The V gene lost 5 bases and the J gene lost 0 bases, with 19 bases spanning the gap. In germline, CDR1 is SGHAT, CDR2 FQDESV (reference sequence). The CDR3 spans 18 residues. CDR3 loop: CASSNLGGQRTTNEKLFF. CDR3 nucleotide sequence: TGTGCCAGCAGCAACCTCGGCGGACAGAGAACAACTAATGAAAAACTGTTTTTT.

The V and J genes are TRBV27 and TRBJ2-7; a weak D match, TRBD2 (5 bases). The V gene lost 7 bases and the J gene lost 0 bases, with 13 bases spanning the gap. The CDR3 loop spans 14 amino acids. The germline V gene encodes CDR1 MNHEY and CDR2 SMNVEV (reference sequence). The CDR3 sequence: CASKGRGLSYEQYF. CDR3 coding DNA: TGTGCCAGCAAAGGAAGAGGGCTCTCCTACGAGCAGTACTTC.

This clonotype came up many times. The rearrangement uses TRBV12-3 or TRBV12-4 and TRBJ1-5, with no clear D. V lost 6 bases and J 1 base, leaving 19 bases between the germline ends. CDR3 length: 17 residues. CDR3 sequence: CASSPLGGLLSNQPQHF. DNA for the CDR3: TGTGCCAGCAGCCCCCTGGGTGGGCTCTTGAGCAATCAGCCCCAGCATTTT.

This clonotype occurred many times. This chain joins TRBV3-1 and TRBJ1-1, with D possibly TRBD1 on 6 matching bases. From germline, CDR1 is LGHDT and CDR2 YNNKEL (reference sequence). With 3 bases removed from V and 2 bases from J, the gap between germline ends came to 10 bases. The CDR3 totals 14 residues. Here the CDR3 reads CASSHGQSNTEAFF. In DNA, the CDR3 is TGTGCCAGCAGCCACGGACAGTCTAACACTGAAGCTTTCTTT.

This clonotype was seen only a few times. The CDR3 reads CSARSATNEKLFF. The CDR3 DNA follows: TGCAGTGCTAGAAGTGCAACTAATGAAAAACTGTTTTTT. This sequence joins TRBV20-1 and TRBJ1-4; D call uncertain. The CDR3 is 13 amino acids. Germline loops: CDR1 DFQATT, CDR2 SNEGSKA (reference sequence). V was shortened by 2 bases and J by 0 bases, with 4 bases between the two germline ends.

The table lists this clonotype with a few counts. The CDR3 region has the DNA TGTGCCAGCAGCTTAGCAGGGACAGATCAAGATACGCAGTATTTT. Translating gives CASSLAGTDQDTQYF. The chain carries TRBV7-9 and TRBJ2-3; TRBD1 agrees at 7 bases. Germline V CDR1 and CDR2: SEHNR, FQNEAQ (reference sequence). This CDR3 comprises 15 residues. The V segment lost 0 bases and the J segment 5 bases; nucleotides outside the gene matches: 5.

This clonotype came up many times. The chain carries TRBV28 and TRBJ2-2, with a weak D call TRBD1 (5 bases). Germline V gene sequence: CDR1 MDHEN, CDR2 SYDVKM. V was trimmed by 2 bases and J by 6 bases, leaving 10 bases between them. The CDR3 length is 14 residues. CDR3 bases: TGTGCCAGCAGTTTACAGGGCGGTCCCGGGGAGCTGTTTTTT. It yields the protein CASSLQGGPGELFF. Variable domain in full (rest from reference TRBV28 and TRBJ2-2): DVKVTQSSRYLVKRTGEKVFLECVQDMDHENMFWYRQDPGLGLRLIYFSYDVKMKEKGDIPEGYSVSREKKERFSLILESASTNQTSMYLCASSLQGGPGELFFGEGSRLTVL.

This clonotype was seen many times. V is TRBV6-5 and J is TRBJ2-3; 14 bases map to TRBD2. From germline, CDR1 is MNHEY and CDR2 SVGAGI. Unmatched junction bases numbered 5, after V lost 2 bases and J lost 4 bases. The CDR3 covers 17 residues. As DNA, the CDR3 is TGTGCCAGCAGTTACCGAGTGACTAGCGGGAGGGCAGATACGCAGTATTTT. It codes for CASSYRVTSGRADTQYF.

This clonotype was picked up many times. The CDR3 nucleotides read TGCGCCAGCAGCTACGGGACAGGGACCTACGAGCAGTACTTC. Translated: CASSYGTGTYEQYF. The V gene is TRBV5-1, the J gene TRBJ2-7, with TRBD1 matching 9 bases. Germline loops: CDR1 SGHRS, CDR2 YFSETQ. V shed 3 bases, J shed 2 bases, and the junction held 3 bases outside the gene matches. This CDR3 comprises 14 residues.

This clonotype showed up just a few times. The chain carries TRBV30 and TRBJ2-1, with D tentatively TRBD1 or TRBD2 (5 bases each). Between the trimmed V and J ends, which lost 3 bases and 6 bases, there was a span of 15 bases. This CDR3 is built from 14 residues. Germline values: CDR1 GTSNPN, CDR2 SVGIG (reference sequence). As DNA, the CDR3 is TGTGCCTGGAGCCGGGGCCAGCGCGGCAATGAGCAGTTCTTC. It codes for CAWSRGQRGNEQFF.

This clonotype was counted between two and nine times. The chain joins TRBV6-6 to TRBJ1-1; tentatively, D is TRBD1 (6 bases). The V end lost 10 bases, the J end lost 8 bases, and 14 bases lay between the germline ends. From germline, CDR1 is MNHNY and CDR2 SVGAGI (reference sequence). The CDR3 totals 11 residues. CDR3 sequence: CAIGGGAEAFF. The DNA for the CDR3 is TGTGCCATCGGGGGGGGGGCAGAAGCTTTCTTT.

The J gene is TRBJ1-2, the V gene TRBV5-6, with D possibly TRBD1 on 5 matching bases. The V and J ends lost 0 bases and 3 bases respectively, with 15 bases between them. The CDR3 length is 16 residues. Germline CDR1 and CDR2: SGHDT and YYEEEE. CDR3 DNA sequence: TGTGCCAGCAGCTTGGACCTGGGGGTCGGAGACTATGGCTACACCTTC. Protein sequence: CASSLDLGVGDYGYTF.

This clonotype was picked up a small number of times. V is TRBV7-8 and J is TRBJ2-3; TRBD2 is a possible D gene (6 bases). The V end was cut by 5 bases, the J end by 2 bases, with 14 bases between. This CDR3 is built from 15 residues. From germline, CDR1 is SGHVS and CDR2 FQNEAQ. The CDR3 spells CASSRTGGITDTQYF. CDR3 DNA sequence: TGTGCCAGCAGCCGGACGGGCGGGATCACAGATACGCAGTATTTT.

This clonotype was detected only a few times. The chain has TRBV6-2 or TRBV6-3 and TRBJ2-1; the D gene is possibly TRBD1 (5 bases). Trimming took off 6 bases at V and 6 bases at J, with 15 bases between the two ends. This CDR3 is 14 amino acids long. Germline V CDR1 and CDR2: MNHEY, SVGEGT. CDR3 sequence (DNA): TGTGCCAGCAGGACCCACAGGATGGGCAATGAGCAGTTCTTC. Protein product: CASRTHRMGNEQFF.

CDR3 bases: TGTGCCAGCAGCTCAACTAGGGACCAAGTACATGGCTACACCTTC. Its protein product is CASSSTRDQVHGYTF. This chain links TRBV7-2 with TRBJ1-2; D is perhaps TRBD1 (5 bases). The V and J ends lost 4 bases and 6 bases respectively, with 18 bases between them. The length of the CDR3 is 15 residues. The germline CDR1 and CDR2 sequences are SGHTA and FQGNSA.

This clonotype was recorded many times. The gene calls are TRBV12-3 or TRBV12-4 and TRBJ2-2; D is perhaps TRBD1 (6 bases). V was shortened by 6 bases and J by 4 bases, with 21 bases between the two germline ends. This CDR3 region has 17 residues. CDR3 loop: CASRFRGSGTSTGELFF. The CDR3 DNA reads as TGTGCCAGCAGGTTCAGGGGCTCGGGAACGAGCACCGGGGAGCTGTTTTTT.

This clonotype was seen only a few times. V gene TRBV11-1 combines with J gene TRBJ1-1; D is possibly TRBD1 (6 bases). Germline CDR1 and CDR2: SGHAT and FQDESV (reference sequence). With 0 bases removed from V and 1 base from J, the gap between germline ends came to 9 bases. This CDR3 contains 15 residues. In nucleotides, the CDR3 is TGTGCCAGCAGCTTAGCAGGGGGGTCGAACACTGAAGCTTTCTTT. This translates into CASSLAGGSNTEAFF. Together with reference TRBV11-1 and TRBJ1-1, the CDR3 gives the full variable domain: EAEVAQSPRYKITEKSQAVAFWCDPISGHATLYWYRQILGQGPELLVQFQDESVVDDSQLPKDRFSAERLKGVDSTLKIQPAELGDSAMYLCASSLAGGSNTEAFFGQGTRLTVV.

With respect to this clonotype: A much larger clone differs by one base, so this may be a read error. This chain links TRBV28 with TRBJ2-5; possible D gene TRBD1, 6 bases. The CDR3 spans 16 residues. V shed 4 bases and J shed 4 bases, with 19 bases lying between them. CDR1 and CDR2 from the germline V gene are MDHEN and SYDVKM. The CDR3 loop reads CASSSPRTGYVETQYF. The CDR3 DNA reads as TGTGCCAGCAGTTCTCCACGAACAGGGTACGTAGAGACCCAGTACTTC. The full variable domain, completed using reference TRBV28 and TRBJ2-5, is DVKVTQSSRYLVKRTGEKVFLECVQDMDHENMFWYRQDPGLGLRLIYFSYDVKMKEKGDIPEGYSVSREKKERFSLILESASTNQTSMYLCASSSPRTGYVETQYFGPGTRLLVL.

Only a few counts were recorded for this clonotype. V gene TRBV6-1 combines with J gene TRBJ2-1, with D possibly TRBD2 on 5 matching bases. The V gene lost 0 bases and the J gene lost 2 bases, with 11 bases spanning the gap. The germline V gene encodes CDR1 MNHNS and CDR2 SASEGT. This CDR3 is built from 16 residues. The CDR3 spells CASSEARLAPYNEQFF. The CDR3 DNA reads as TGTGCCAGCAGTGAAGCGCGCCTAGCCCCCTACAATGAGCAGTTCTTC.